Presented here are 2 T cell receptor beta chains from one specimen sequenced in a study of blood T cell repertoires in COVID-19 (dated by TCRdb to 2018 to 2020). Library method: the immunoSEQ multiplex PCR assay. Here the immuneACCESS table is served through TCRdb, limited to in-frame sequences with V and J called. Missing clones are a known gap in these copies; in checked studies unresolved V genes cover under half, and the rest lacks a known reason. The sample profile shows fewer than 300,000 clones; approximately 87% of them were found once. The leading ten clones occupy less than 15% of the sample. Sequencing was done on a sample of peripheral blood. These receptors came from a young woman with COVID-19, enrolled during active disease.

A single count supports this clone. This chain links TRBV7-8 with TRBJ2-5, with D possibly TRBD2 on 6 matching bases. Germline-derived CDR1 and CDR2 are SGHVS and FQNEAQ. Trimming removed 3 bases from V and 5 bases from J, with 19 bases in between. The CDR3 is made up of 16 amino acids. CDR3 loop: CASSLGGGIFGETQYF. CDR3 bases: TGTGCCAGCAGCTTGGGTGGGGGGATATTTGGGGAGACCCAGTACTTC. Full variable domain (remainder filled in from reference TRBV7-8 and TRBJ2-5): GAGVSQSPRYKVAKRGQDVALRCDPISGHVSLFWYQQALGQGPEFLTYFQNEAQLDKSGLPSDRFFAERPEGSVSTLKIQRTQQEDSAVYLCASSLGGGIFGETQYFGPGTRLLVL.

The chain employs TRBV11-3 and TRBJ2-5; TRBD1 aligns across 8 bases. CDR1 and CDR2 (germline): SGHNT, YENEEA. V shed 5 bases and J 5 bases; nucleotides not matched to a gene: 13. The CDR3 contains 16 residues. The CDR3 region is CASSPYDGQGMETQYF. The DNA of the CDR3 is TGTGCCAGCAGCCCCTATGACGGACAGGGTATGGAGACCCAGTACTTC.